These T cell receptor beta chains were read from a single sample in a study of OX40 agonist ivuxolimab in advanced cancers. Using immunoSEQ multiplex PCR, the repertoire was profiled, and TCRdb retains in-frame clones only, with some absent. Here the sample spans around 23,000 clones, 80% to 90% being singletons. Sequences were derived from CD4+ or CD8+ T cells sorted from blood, sampled in a trial of the OX40 agonist ivuxolimab. The receptors originated from an adult with an advanced solid tumor such as melanoma, head and neck, liver or kidney cancer. The conserved cysteine and the conserved F or W are not part of the CDR3 here.

j_gene,v_gene,CDR3aa
TRBJ2-1,TRBV7-9,ASSSLAGATYNEQF
TRBJ2-7,TRBV7-8,ASSPGPYEQY
TRBJ1-2,TRBV25-1,ASSPGPGIREDGYT
TRBJ2-7,TRBV6-8,ASSSTIYEQY
TRBJ1-1,TRBV7-8,ASSSRTGEGAEAF
TRBJ1-2,TRBV2,ASSFSQGLDGYT
TRBJ2-5,TRBV6-5,ASSYGTSGRFETQY
TRBJ1-2,TRBV27,ASSFGQGAYGYT
TRBJ2-2,TRBV4-3,ASSQDFASSNTGELF
TRBJ2-7,TRBV7-9,ASSFDRTSYEQY
TRBJ2-7,TRBV5-4,ASSSHYRQGGRGEQY
NA,TRBV11-3,ASSLRDGTYEQY
TRBJ2-1,TRBV30,AWSVVAGGYNEQF
TRBJ2-3,TRBV27,ASSLSSTDTQY
TRBJ2-3,TRBV4-3,ASSQDMGRGPDTQY
TRBJ2-2,TRBV5-5,ASSSRLDRGELF
TRBJ1-1,TRBV12-5,ASGPRQGWTEAF
TRBJ1-3,TRBV5-1,ASSLPDSSGNTIY
TRBJ2-1,TRBV7-3,ASSLGGGSYNEQF
TRBJ2-5,TRBV27,ASQQSHSQETQY
TRBJ2-1,TRBV4-2,ASSQDWTSGGAAEQF
TRBJ2-7,TRBV11-2,ASSLTYSGVRIEQY
TRBJ2-7,TRBV18,ASSLSPGSTYEQY
TRBJ2-3,TRBV28,ASSSPKFEQGARADTQY
TRBJ1-5,TRBV30,AWGTAEPQH
TRBJ1-2,TRBV5-4,ASSLAGSSRGYT
TRBJ2-6,TRBV27,ATSTLSGANVLT